The T cell receptor (beta chain) under discussion was sequenced for a study of cytomegalovirus exposure and HLA in healthy donors. Findings of the study overall: In most subjects, TCR beta sequences reportedly gave accurate predictions of HLA-A and HLA-B alleles.

The donors were healthy bone marrow donors. As concerns this clone: What it recognizes is unknown.

Germline assignment: CDR1 MNHEY and CDR2 SMNVEV (reference sequence). The ends lost 2 bases at V and 9 bases at J; junction bases unmatched: 11. The CDR3 sequence is 16 residues long. PCR employed 60 Vbeta and 13 Jbeta primers. The protocol was immunoSEQ multiplex PCR, while the TCRdb copy is restricted to in-frame clones and leaves out a portion. The sample has 150,000 to 200,000 clones, around 81% seen once. The specimen was PBMCs. This TCR was recovered from a woman in her thirties in good health and CMV-seronegative. The J gene is TRBJ2-1, the V gene TRBV27; 9 bases align to TRBD1. CDR3 amino acids: CASSLHPGQGLGEQFF. The CDR3 region has the DNA TGTGCCAGCAGTTTACACCCGGGACAGGGACTCGGTGAGCAGTTCTTC.